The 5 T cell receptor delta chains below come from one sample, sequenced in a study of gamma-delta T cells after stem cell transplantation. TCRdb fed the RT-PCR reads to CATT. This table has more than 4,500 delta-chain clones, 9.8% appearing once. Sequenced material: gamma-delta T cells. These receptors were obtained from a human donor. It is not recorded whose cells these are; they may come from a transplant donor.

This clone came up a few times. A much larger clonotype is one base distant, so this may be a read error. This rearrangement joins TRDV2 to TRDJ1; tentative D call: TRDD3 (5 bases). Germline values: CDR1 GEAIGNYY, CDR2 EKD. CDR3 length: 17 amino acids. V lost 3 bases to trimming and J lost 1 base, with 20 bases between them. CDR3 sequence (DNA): TGTGCCTGTGACCCTATACGGGGCCAAGTCCGCACCGATAAACTCATCTTT. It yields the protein CACDPIRGQVRTDKLIF.

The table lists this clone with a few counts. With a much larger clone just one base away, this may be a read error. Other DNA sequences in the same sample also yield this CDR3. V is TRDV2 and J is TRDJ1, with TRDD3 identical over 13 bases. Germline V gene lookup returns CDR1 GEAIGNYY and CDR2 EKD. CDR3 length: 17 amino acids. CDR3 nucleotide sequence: TGTGCCTGTGACACCTTACTGGGGGATACGCGCACCGATAAGCTCATCTTT. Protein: CACDTLLGDTRTDKLIF.

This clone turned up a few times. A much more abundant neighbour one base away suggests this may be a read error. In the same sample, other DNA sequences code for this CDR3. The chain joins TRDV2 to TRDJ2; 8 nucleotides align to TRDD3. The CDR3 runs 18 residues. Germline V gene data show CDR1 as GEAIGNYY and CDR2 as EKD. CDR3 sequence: CACDPVGLGDPLTAQLFF. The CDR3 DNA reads TGTGCCTGTGACCCCGTGGGGCTGGGGGACCCTTTGACGGCACAACTCTTCTTT.

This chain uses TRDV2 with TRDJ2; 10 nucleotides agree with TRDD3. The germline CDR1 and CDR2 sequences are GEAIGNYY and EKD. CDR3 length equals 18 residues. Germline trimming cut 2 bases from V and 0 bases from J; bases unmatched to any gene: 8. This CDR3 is CACDIRLGDVSLTAQLFF. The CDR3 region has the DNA TGTGCCTGTGACATCCGACTGGGGGATGTTTCTTTGACAGCACAACTCTTCTTT.

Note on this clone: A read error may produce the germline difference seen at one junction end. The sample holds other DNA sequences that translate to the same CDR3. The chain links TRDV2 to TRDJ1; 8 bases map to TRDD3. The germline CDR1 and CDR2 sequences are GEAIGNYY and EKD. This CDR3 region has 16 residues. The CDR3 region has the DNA TGCGCCTGTGACACCGTTGGGGGATTGAGGGGCGATAAACTCATCTTT. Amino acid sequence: CACDTVGGLRGDKLIF.